These T cell receptor beta chains were read from a single sample in a study of T cell changes during pregnancy in multiple sclerosis. The assay was immunoSEQ multiplex PCR, and TCRdb's table has in-frame clones only and misses some. The data contain 35,000 to 50,000 clones, 70% to 90% of them singletons. Source: CD4+ T cells from peripheral blood mononuclear cells, taken in the first trimester of pregnancy. The receptors stem from a female donor with multiple sclerosis, enrolled in a pregnancy study. Both conserved end residues are part of each CDR3. The order of the fields is V gene, CDR3 protein.

TRBV28,CASSLVSPGELFF
TRBV29-1,CSVVPSGRRETQYF
TRBV5-1,CASSLAGRESATQYF
TRBV10-3,CATRQGPQETQYF
TRBV28,CASSLTLGQGAGNTIYF
TRBV6-4,CASSETGTDTQYF
TRBV25-1,CASSYRGQGGELFF
TRBV5-6,CASSATLVYNEQFF
TRBV19,CASALTDDYEQYF
TRBV2,CASSDVGEAYEQYF
TRBV14,CASSQDLRAGGLQETQYF
TRBV6-5,CASSLLAGRGSEQFF
TRBV7-2,CASSSTGGAVGYTF
TRBV6-5,CASSALAGANNEQFF
TRBV27,CASSWGQGASGELFF
TRBV6-1,CASSEGTGVPQHF
TRBV19,CASMGRAGGETQYF
TRBV28,CASSTYNEQFF
TRBV9,CASSLRDRGWDTGELFF
TRBV21-1,CASSKGNSSYEQYF
TRBV11-3,CASSPSWESGRSYEQYF
TRBV4-3,CASSQAPGESYEQYF
TRBV7-9,CASSLVLDTIYF
TRBV7-2,CASSSNWGDGYTF
TRBV9,CASSVAYEQYF
TRBV30,CAWSGDGEDQPQHF
TRBV13,CASSLGVLGLAGEETQYF
TRBV27,CASGLNMNTEAFF